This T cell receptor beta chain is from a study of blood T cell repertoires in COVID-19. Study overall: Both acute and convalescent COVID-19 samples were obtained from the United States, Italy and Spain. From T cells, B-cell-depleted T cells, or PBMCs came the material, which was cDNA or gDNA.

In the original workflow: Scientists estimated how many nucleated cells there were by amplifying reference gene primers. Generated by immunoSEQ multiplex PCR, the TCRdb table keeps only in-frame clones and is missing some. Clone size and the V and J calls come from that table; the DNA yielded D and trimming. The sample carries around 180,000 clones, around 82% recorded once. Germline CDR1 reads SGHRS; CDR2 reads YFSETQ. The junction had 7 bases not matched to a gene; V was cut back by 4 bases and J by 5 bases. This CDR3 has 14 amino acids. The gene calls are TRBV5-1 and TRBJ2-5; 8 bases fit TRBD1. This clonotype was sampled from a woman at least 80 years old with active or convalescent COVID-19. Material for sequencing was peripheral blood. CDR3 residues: CASSVGYRGETQYF. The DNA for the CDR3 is TGCGCCAGCAGCGTCGGGTACAGGGGGGAGACCCAGTACTTC.